A single sample is the source of the 21 T cell receptor beta chains below, sequenced in a study of PD-1 blockade in classical Hodgkin lymphoma. The table came from immunoSEQ multiplex PCR; TCRdb's copy has only in-frame clones and leaves some out. The table shows about 49,000 clones, with around 91% occurring only once. As to time point: cycle 4 day 1 (C4D1), after five to seven weeks of nivolumab. Every single patient, without exception, relapsed after autologous stem cell transplantation, and brentuximab vedotin exposure varied. Specimen: peripheral blood mononuclear cells (PBMCs), collected before the fourth cycle of nivolumab. The origin of the receptors is a human donor with classical Hodgkin lymphoma.

This chain joins TRBV5-1 and TRBJ1-2, with D perhaps TRBD1 (6 bases). The CDR3 sequence is 14 residues long. The V gene lost 4 bases and the J gene lost 2 bases, with 12 bases spanning the gap. Per germline, CDR1 SGHRS and CDR2 YFSETQ. This CDR3 is CASSPGQSNYGYTF. CDR3 in DNA: TGCGCCAGCAGCCCCGGACAGTCAAACTATGGCTACACCTTC.

V usage is TRBV19 and J usage is TRBJ1-4; 7 bases fit TRBD1. This CDR3 region has 14 residues. V dropped 7 bases and J dropped 7; count of bases not matched to a gene: 9. Germline V gene data show CDR1 as LNHDA and CDR2 as SQIVND (reference sequence). CDR3 in amino acids: CASTIDRQGEKLFF. The CDR3 DNA sequence: TGTGCCAGTACGATTGATAGACAGGGTGAAAAACTGTTTTTT.

The rearrangement links TRBV7-6 to TRBJ2-7; weak D call: TRBD1 (5 bases). The V end lost 3 bases, the J end lost 0 bases, and 9 bases lay between the germline ends. This CDR3 contains 14 residues. Germline V gene sequence: CDR1 SGHVS, CDR2 FNYEAQ. The CDR3 is CASSLAGPSYEQYF. The CDR3 coding sequence is TGTGCCAGCAGCTTGGCAGGGCCCTCCTACGAGCAGTACTTC.

The chain is built from TRBV10-1 and TRBJ2-4; D is unclear. In germline, CDR1 is WNHNN, CDR2 SYGVQD (reference sequence). Trimming stripped 2 bases from V and 3 bases from J, with 8 bases between. The CDR3 sequence is 14 residues long. CDR3 residues: CASSESPGKNIQYF. For the CDR3, the DNA is TGCGCCAGCAGTGAGAGCCCGGGCAAAAACATTCAGTACTTC.

This clone was counted a few times. V usage is TRBV11-2 and J usage is TRBJ2-1; D gene ambiguous. V was shortened by 1 base and J by 9 bases, with 10 bases between the two germline ends. CDR1 is SGHAT, CDR2 FQNNGV, per germline. The CDR3 spans 13 residues. In nucleotides, the CDR3 is TGTGCCAGCAGCTTAGTCGCGGCGATTGAGCAGTTCTTC. Amino acids: CASSLVAAIEQFF.

The chain recombines TRBV7-3 with TRBJ1-1; D ambiguous. The CDR3 totals 13 residues. Trimming removed 3 bases from V and 3 bases from J, with 8 bases in between. Germline CDR1 and CDR2: SGHTA and FQGTGA. CDR3 amino acids: CASSFARHTEAFF. The CDR3 nucleotides read TGTGCCAGCAGCTTCGCCCGCCACACTGAAGCTTTCTTT.

A word on this clone: This CDR3 is also generated by other DNA sequences in the sample. In DNA form, the CDR3 reads TGCAGTGCTGGAACCTACGAGCAGTACTTC. This sequence encodes CSAGTYEQYF. V and J are TRBV20-1 and TRBJ2-7; the D is unclear. The CDR3 is 10 amino acids. Trimming removed 5 bases from V and 2 bases from J, with 4 bases in between. Per the germline V gene, CDR1 is DFQATT and CDR2 is SNEGSKA (reference sequence).

The rearrangement links TRBV5-1 to TRBJ2-1; no clear D. The length of the CDR3 is 13 residues. Trimming took off 0 bases at V and 3 bases at J, with 4 bases between the two ends. CDR1 SGHRS and CDR2 YFSETQ come from the germline V gene. The CDR3 coding sequence is TGCGCCAGCAGCTTGGGCAGCTACAATGAGCAGTTCTTC. Its translation is CASSLGSYNEQFF.

This clone came up once. The V gene is TRBV6-6, the J gene TRBJ2-3; the match to TRBD2 covers 7 bases. The trim removed 2 bases at V and 0 bases at J, leaving 5 bases unmatched. CDR3 length equals 16 residues. The germline V gene encodes CDR1 MNHNY and CDR2 SVGAGI (reference sequence). CDR3 amino acids: CASSYLLAASTDTQYF. In DNA form, the CDR3 reads TGTGCCAGCAGTTACCTCCTAGCGGCTAGCACAGATACGCAGTATTTT.

In its sample, this clone was seen once. The gene calls are TRBV25-1 and TRBJ2-7; D gene unclear. V was shortened by 5 bases and J by 2 bases, with 16 bases between the two germline ends. The CDR3 covers 15 residues. Germline V CDR1 and CDR2: MGHDK, SYGVNS. The CDR3 sequence is CASSPQHDGAYEQYF. The CDR3 DNA reads TGTGCCAGCAGTCCCCAACATGACGGAGCCTACGAGCAGTACTTC.

The rearrangement uses TRBV7-9 and TRBJ2-3, with 10 bases that match TRBD1. Germline values: CDR1 SEHNR, CDR2 FQNEAQ (reference sequence). V gave up 5 bases and J gave up 2 bases; unmatched junction bases: 10. CDR3 length: 17 residues. The CDR3 sequence: CASSPGTGAFLTDTQYF. The DNA of the CDR3 is TGTGCCAGCAGCCCCGGGACAGGGGCATTCCTCACAGATACGCAGTATTTT. The full variable domain, rest sourced from reference TRBV7-9 and TRBJ2-3, is DTGVSQNPRHKITKRGQNVTFRCDPISEHNRLYWYRQTLGQGPEFLTYFQNEAQLEKSRLLSDRFSAERPKGSFSTLEIQRTEQGDSAMYLCASSPGTGAFLTDTQYFGPGTRLTVL.

A few counts support this clone. V is TRBV7-3 and J is TRBJ2-3; D is unresolved. Germline assignment: CDR1 SGHTA and CDR2 FQGTGA. Between the trimmed V and J ends, which lost 5 bases and 3 bases, there was a span of 12 bases. This CDR3 has 14 amino acids. The CDR3 nucleotides read TGTGCCAGCAGCCGCACGGCGGAGACAGATACGCAGTATTTT. This translates into CASSRTAETDTQYF.

The chain uses TRBV28 and TRBJ2-7; no definite D call. The germline V gene encodes CDR1 MDHEN and CDR2 SYDVKM. The CDR3 runs 14 residues. Trimming pared 3 bases from V and 3 bases from J, leaving 12 bases between. CDR3 in DNA: TGTGCCAGCAGTTTTCGCCGACGAAACTACGAGCAGTACTTC. This sequence encodes CASSFRRRNYEQYF.

V and J are TRBV19 and TRBJ1-5; D ambiguous. Germline loops: CDR1 LNHDA, CDR2 SQIVND (reference sequence). Trimming left V 7 bases short and J 0 bases short, with 13 bases between. The CDR3 spans 15 residues. CDR3 residues: CASIEHGYSNQPQHF. Written as DNA, the CDR3 is TGTGCCAGTATAGAGCACGGTTATAGCAATCAGCCCCAGCATTTT.

The J gene is TRBJ2-4, the V gene TRBV7-9; 8 bases are a match to TRBD2. The CDR3 is 15 residues long. Germline CDR1 is SEHNR and CDR2 is FQNEAQ (reference sequence). J gave up 6 bases and V 8 bases, and 12 bases lay outside the gene matches. The CDR3 coding sequence is TGTGCCAGCCCCCCGGCGGGGGGTCCGATAAACATTCAGTACTTC. Protein sequence: CASPPAGGPINIQYF.

Details on this clone: The junction departs from germline at one end; a sequencing error may be responsible. The gene calls are TRBV19 and TRBJ2-2, with a possible D match to TRBD2 (7 bases). Germline V CDR1 and CDR2: LNHDA, SQIVND (reference sequence). This CDR3 contains 17 residues. The CDR3 spells CASRPRGGGSKTGELFF. The CDR3 DNA sequence: TGTGCCAGTAGGCCGAGGGGGGGCGGGTCGAAAACCGGGGAGCTGTTTTTT.

CDR3 nucleotide sequence: TGCGCCAGCAGTCAATCCGGACAGGAGGGTGGTACGATCTATGGCTACACCTTC. Amino acids: CASSQSGQEGGTIYGYTF. The chain is built from TRBV23-1 and TRBJ1-2; 7 bases fit TRBD1. TRBV23-1 is noted as an ORF with a role that remains uncertain. The CDR3 totals 18 residues. V shed 0 bases and J 4 bases; nucleotides not matched to a gene: 14.

This clone has only a few counts. A junction end diverges from the germline sequence, so it may reflect a read error. This chain uses TRBV15 with TRBJ2-3; 9 nucleotides line up with TRBD2. CDR1 is LNHNV and CDR2 is YYDKDF in the germline V gene (reference sequence). The CDR3 spans 13 residues. In DNA, the CDR3 is TGTGCCACCAGCAGTTTAGCGGGAGAACCCCAGGTATTT. Amino acids: CATSSLAGEPQVF.

This chain uses TRBV7-3 with TRBJ1-1; no firm D call. Trimming pared 1 base from V and 2 bases from J, leaving 5 bases between. Per the germline V gene, CDR1 is SGHTA and CDR2 is FQGTGA. The CDR3 has 13 amino acids. DNA for the CDR3: TGTGCCAGCAGCTTAAATTCCAACACTGAAGCTTTCTTT. Its protein product is CASSLNSNTEAFF.

The rearrangement uses TRBV29-1 and TRBJ1-2; D is possibly TRBD1 (5 bases). Trimming took off 4 bases at V and 0 bases at J, with 15 bases between the two ends. The CDR3 contains 15 residues. Germline CDR1 reads SQVTM; CDR2 reads ANQGSEA. The CDR3 sequence: CSVVGQGPTNYGYTF. The DNA of the CDR3 is TGCAGCGTTGTAGGGCAGGGACCTACTAACTATGGCTACACCTTC.

This clone occurred a few times. The V call is TRBV7-9, the J call TRBJ1-4; unclear D gene. The CDR3 is 11 amino acids. Trimming removed 5 bases at V and 6 bases at J, with 4 bases between. The V gene's germline CDR1 is SEHNR and CDR2 FQNEAQ (reference sequence). This CDR3 is CASSPHEKLFF. CDR3 DNA: TGTGCCAGCAGCCCCCATGAAAAACTGTTTTTT.